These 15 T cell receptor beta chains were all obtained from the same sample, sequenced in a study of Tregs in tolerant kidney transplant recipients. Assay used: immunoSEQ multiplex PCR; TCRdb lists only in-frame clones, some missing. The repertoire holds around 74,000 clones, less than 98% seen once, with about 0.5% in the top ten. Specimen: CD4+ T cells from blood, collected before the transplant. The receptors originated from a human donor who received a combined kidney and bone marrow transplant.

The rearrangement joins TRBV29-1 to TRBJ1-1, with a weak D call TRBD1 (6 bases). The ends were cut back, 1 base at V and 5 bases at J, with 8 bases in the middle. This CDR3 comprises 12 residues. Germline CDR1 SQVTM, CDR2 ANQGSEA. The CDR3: CSVEVQGTEAFF. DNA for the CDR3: TGCAGCGTTGAAGTACAGGGTACTGAAGCTTTCTTT.

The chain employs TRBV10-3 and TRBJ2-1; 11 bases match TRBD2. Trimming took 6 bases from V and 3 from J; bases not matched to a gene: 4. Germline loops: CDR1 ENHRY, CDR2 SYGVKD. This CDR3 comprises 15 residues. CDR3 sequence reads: CAIRPGTSGYNEQFF. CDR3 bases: TGTGCCATCAGGCCAGGGACTAGCGGCTACAATGAGCAGTTCTTC.

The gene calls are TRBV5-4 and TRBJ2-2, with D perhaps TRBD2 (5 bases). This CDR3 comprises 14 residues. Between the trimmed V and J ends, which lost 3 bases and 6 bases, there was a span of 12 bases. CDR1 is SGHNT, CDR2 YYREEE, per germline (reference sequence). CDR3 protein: CASSSDRRAGELFF. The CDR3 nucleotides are TGTGCCAGCAGCTCCGACCGGCGGGCCGGGGAGCTGTTTTTT.

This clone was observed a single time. The DNA for the CDR3 is TGCACCAGCAGCCAAGATCCTGGCGGCTACGAGCAGTACTTC. Protein sequence: CTSSQDPGGYEQYF. J is TRBJ2-7 and V is TRBV1; the DNA was not compared with TRBD2, the D call given in the table. TRBV1 is termed a pseudogene. The CDR3 length is 14 residues.

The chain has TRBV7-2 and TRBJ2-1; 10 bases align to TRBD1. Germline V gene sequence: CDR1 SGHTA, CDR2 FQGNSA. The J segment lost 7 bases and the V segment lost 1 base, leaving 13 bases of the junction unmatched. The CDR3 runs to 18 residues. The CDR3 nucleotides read TGTGCCAGCAGCTTAGTTTTTATGACGGGACAGGGGATTAATGAGCAGTTCTTC. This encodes CASSLVFMTGQGINEQFF.

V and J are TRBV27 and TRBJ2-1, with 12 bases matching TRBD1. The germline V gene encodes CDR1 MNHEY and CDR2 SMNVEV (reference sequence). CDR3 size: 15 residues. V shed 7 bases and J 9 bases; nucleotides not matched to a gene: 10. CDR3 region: CASTHTGTGGGEQFF. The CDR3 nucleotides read TGTGCCAGCACCCATACCGGGACAGGGGGCGGTGAGCAGTTCTTC.

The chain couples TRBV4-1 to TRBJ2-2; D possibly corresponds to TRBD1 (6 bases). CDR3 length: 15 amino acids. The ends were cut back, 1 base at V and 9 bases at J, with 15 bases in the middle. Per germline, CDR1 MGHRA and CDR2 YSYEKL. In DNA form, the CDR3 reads TGCGCCAGCAGCCAAGGGGACAAAGTGCCCCGGGAGCTGTTTTTT. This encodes CASSQGDKVPRELFF.

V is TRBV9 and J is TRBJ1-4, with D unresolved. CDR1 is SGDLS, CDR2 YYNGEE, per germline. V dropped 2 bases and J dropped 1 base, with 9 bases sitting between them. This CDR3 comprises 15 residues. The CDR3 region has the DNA TGTGCCAGCAGCGTCTCACAGCAAACTAATGAAAAACTGTTTTTT. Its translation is CASSVSQQTNEKLFF.

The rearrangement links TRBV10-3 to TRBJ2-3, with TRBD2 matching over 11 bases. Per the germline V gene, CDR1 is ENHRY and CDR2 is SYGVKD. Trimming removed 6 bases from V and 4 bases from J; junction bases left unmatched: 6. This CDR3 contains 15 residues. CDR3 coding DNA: TGTGCCATCAGGACTAGCGGGATAGGCGCAGATACGCAGTATTTT. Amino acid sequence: CAIRTSGIGADTQYF.

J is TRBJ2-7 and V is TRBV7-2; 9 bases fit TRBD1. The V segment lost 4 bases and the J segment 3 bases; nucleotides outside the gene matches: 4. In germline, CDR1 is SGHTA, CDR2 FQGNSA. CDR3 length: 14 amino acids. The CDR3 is CASSYRGRIYEQYF. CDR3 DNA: TGTGCCAGCAGCTACAGGGGGCGAATCTACGAGCAGTACTTC.

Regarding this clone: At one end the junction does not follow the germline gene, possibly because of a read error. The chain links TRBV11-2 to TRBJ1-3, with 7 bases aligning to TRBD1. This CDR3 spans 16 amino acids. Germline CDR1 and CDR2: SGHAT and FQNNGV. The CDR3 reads CASSLDREHSGNTIYF. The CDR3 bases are TGTGCCAGCAGCCTAGACAGGGAACACTCTGGAAACACCATATATTTT.

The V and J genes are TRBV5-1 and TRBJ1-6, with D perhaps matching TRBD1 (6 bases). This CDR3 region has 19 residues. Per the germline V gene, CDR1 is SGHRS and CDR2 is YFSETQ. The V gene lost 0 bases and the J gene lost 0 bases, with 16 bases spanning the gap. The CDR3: CASSLGLGQRISYNSPLHF. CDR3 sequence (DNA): TGCGCCAGCAGCTTGGGGCTCGGACAGAGAATCTCCTATAATTCACCCCTCCACTTT. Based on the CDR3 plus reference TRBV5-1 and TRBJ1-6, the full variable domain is KAGVTQTPRYLIKTRGQQVTLSCSPISGHRSVSWYQQTPGQGLQFLFEYFSETQRNKGNFPGRFSGRQFSNSRSEMNVSTLELGDSALYLCASSLGLGQRISYNSPLHFGNGTRLTVT.

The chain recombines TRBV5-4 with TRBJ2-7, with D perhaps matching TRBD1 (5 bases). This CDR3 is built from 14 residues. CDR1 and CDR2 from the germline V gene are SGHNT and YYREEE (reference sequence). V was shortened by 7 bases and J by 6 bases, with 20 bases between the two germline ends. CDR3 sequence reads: CASGVGQMSPEQYF. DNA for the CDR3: TGTGCCAGCGGGGTGGGGCAAATGTCCCCCGAGCAGTACTTC.

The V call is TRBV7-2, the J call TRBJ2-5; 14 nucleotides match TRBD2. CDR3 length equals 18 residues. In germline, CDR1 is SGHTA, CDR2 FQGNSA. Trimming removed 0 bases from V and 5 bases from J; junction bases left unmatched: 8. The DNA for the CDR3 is TGTGCCAGCAGCTTAGCTCCGACTAGCGGGGGGGCTGGGGAGACCCAGTACTTC. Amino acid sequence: CASSLAPTSGGAGETQYF.

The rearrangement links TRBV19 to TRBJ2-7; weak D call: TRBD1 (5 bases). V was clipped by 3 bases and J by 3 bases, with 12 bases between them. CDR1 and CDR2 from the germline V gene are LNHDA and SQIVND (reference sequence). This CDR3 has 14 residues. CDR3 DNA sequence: TGTGCCAGTAGTATGGGTACAGGCGGCTACGAGCAGTACTTC. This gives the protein CASSMGTGGYEQYF.